This section outlines one T cell receptor beta chain sequence together with its context. The antigen is unknown. TCRdb reanalysed the 5' RACE reads using MiXCR and keeps one entry per CDR3 protein. The sample consists of more than 600,000 distinct CDR3 sequences, 18% of them appearing once. J lost 5 bases, V lost 6 bases, and 14 bases had no gene match. Looked up from germline, CDR1 is DFQATT and CDR2 is SNEGSKA (reference sequence). This CDR3 is built from 15 residues. The source of the sample is a study of identical twins. Study-wide results and limits: There were fewer insertions in abundant cord blood beta clonotypes, but memory repertoires showed no such pattern.

The same sample was also used in a study of T cells expressing NK-cell markers. That investigation notes: A few donors likewise had their CD3+CD56-NKG2C+ fraction led by these clonotypes.

This clonotype was obtained from a woman aged 18-29 years in good health. Sequencing used PBMCs. This rearrangement joins TRBV20-1 to TRBJ2-5; TRBD2 agrees at 8 bases. Written as DNA, the CDR3 is TGCAGTGCCATGGACGGCCGGGAGGGCGGGGAGACCCAGTACTTC. The encoded protein is CSAMDGREGGETQYF.